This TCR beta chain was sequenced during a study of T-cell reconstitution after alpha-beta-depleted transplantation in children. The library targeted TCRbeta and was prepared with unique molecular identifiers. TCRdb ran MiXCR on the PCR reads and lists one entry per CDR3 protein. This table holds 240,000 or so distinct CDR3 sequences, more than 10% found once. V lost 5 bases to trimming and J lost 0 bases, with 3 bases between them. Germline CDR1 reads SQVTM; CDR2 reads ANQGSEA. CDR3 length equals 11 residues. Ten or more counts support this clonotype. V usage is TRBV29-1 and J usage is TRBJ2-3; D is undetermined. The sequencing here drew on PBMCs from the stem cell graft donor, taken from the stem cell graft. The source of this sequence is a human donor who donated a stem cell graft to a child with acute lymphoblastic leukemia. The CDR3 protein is CSVSSTDTQYF. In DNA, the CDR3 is TGCAGCGTTTCTAGCACAGATACGCAGTATTTT.